One T cell receptor beta chain is described in this entry. Its antigen is still unknown. The data derive from a study of blood T cells in healthy people across ages. Each sample yielded at least 6 million isolated PBMCs. Primers used in a second PCR of about 6 to 12 cycles were a sample-barcoded 5' primer and a J-beta primer mix. Each cDNA molecule was tagged by a template-switch adaptor that had 12 random nucleotides. Every sample gave at least 3 million paired-end reads containing CDR3. In TCRdb, the 5' RACE reads were re-called with MiXCR into one record per CDR3 protein. The sample records about 380,000 distinct CDR3 sequences, roughly half being singletons. Points from the study as a whole: Diversity of TCR beta per million T cells declined in a roughly linear way with age.

Germline CDR1 reads SGHAT; CDR2 reads FQNNGV. V was shortened by 1 base and J by 0 bases, with 15 bases between the two germline ends. This CDR3 is built from 17 residues. The sequence came from a man between 60 and 75 years old in good health. Source material: blood. V usage is TRBV11-2 and J usage is TRBJ1-2; no clear D gene. In DNA, the CDR3 is TGTGCCAGCAGCTTAGTTTCCACGCCAGCAGCTAACTATGGCTACACCTTC. Residues: CASSLVSTPAANYGYTF.